This T cell receptor beta chain was captured in a study of control samples from healthy donors and cancer patients (dated by TCRdb to 2019 to 2021). V lost 0 bases and J lost 10 bases; the stretch between them is 14 bases long. The CDR3 goes from the cysteine to the phenylalanine over 15 residues. Only the CDR3 portion is preserved as DNA: 45 bases, with reading frame beginning at the first base. The germline V gene gives CDR1 as SGHDT and CDR2 as YYEEEE. Worth noting for this clone: What this receptor recognizes is not known. The record has no base qualities; no much larger clone is one base away.

The library was obtained by the immunoSEQ multiplex PCR assay. TCRdb mirrors the immuneACCESS table, restricted to in-frame sequences. Some clones are absent from its copies; in checked studies, under half trace to an unresolved V gene, and the reason for the others is unknown. This sample is represented by more than 45,000 clones; roughly 90% of them were singletons. The ten biggest clones cover about 0.91% of the sample. In this chain, TRBV5-6 is recombined with TRBJ1-6; the D gene identity is not certain. This sequence originates from a man aged 25-45 years with colorectal cancer. Source material: PBMCs. The CDR3 reads as follows: CASSLGGLGRSPLHF. At the DNA level, the sequence is TGTGCCAGCAGCTTGGGAGGGCTCGGCAGATCACCCCTCCACTTT.